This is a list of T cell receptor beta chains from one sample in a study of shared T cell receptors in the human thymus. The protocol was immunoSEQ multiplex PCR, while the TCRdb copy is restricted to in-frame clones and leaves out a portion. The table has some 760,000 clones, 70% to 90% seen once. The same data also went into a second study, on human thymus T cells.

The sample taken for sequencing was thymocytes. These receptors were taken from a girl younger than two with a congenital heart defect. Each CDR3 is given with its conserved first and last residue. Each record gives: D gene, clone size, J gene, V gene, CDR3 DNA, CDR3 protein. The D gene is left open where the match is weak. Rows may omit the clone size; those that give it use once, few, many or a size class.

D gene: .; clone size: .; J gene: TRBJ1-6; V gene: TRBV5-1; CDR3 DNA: TGCGCCAGCAGCTTGCAGGGAATGACCCCGATCCATAATTCACCCCTCCACTTT; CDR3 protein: CASSLQGMTPIHNSPLHF
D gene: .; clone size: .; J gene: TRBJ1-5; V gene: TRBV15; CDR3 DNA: TGTGCCACCAGCAGCCACAGGGTTCAGCCCCAGCATTTT; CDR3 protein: CATSSHRVQPQHF
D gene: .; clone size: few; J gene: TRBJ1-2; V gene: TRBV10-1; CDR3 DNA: TGCGCCAGCAGTCCTGGGACACCAGAGATGTCGAACTATGGCTACACCTTC; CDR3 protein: CASSPGTPEMSNYGYTF
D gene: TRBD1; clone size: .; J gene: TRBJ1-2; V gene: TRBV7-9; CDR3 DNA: TGTGCCAGCAGCTTAGGACAGGGGCGGGTAAACTATGGCTGCACCTTC; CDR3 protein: CASSLGQGRVNYGCTF
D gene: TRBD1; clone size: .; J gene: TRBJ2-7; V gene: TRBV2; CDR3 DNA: TGTGCCAGCAGTAGAGACCGGGACAGGTTTACCTACGAGCAGTACTTC; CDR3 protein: CASSRDRDRFTYEQYF
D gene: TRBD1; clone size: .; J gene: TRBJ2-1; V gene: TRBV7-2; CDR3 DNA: TGTGCCAGCAGCTCACGGGACAGGGGTCATGAGCAGTTCTTC; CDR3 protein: CASSSRDRGHEQFF
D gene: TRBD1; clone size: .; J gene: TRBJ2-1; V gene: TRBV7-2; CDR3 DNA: TGTGCCAGCAGCCCACCGGACAGGGGGCCCGAGAATGAGCAGTTCTTC; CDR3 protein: CASSPPDRGPENEQFF
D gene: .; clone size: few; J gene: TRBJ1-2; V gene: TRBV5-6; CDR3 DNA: TGTGCCAGCAGCTTGGTTGGGCCCGCGAGCTATGGCTACACCTTC; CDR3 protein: CASSLVGPASYGYTF
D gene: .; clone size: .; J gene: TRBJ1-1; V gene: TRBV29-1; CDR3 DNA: TGCAGCGCCGGCAGGATCCGGAACACTGAAGCTTTCTTT; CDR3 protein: CSAGRIRNTEAFF
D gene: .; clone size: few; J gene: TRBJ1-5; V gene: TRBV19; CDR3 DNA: TGTGCCAGTAGTATCCGGGGATATGAGCCCCAGCATTTT; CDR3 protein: CASSIRGYEPQHF
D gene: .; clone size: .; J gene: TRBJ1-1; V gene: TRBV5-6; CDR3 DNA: TGTGCCAGCAGCTTCAAGGGGCCGGCTGAAGCTTTCTTT; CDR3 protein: CASSFKGPAEAFF
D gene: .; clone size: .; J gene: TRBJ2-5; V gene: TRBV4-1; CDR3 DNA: TGCGCCAGCAGCCAAGATTGGAGGCGGACAGCCCAAGAGACCCAGTACTTC; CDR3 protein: CASSQDWRRTAQETQYF
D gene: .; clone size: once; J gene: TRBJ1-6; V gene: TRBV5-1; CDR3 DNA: TGCGCCAGCAGCTTGGTAAAGGACGGGACCTATAATTCACCCCTCCACTTT; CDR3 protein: CASSLVKDGTYNSPLHF
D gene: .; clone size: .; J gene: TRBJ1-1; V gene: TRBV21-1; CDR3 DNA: TGTGCCAGCAGCTGTGTCCTTCTAAACACTGAAGCTTTCTTT; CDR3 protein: CASSCVLLNTEAFF
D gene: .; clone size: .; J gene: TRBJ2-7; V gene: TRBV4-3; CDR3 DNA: TGCGCCAGCAGCCAAGTCGGCGGGGCGCCCTACGAGCAGTACTTC; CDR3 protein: CASSQVGGAPYEQYF
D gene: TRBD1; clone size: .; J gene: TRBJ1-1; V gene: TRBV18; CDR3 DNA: TGTGCCAGCTCACCAACAAAACAGGGGGAAGGTTTCTTT; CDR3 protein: CASSPTKQGEGFF
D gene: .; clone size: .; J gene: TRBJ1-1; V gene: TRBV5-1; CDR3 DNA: TGCGCCAGCAGCTTAAGGGGGAACACTGAAGCTTTCTTT; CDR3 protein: CASSLRGNTEAFF
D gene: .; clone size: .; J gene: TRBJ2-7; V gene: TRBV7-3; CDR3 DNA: TGTGCCAGCAGCCCGACACCCCAGAACTACGAGCAGTACTTC; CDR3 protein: CASSPTPQNYEQYF
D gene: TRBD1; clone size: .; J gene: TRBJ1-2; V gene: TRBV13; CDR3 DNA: TGTGCCAGCAGCCCAAAGTACAGGGGGAACTATGGCTACACCTTC; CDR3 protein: CASSPKYRGNYGYTF
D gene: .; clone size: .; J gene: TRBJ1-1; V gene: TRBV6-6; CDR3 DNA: TGTGCCAGCAGTCCCCCGGGAGCTAGGGGCTCTGAAGCTTTCTTT; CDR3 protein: CASSPPGARGSEAFF
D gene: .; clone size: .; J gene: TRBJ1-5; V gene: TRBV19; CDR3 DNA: TGTGCCAGTAAGAGTGGGGGGGCGAGGGGTCAGCCCCAGCATTTT; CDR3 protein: CASKSGGARGQPQHF
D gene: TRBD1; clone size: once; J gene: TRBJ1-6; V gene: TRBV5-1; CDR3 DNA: TGCGCCAGCAGCCCGACAGGGTTTATTAGCTCACCCCTCCACTTT; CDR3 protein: CASSPTGFISSPLHF
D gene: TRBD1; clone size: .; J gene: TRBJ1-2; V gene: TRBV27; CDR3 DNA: TGTGCCAGCAGTTCTTACAGGGGGCGAGGGGACTATGGCTACACCTTC; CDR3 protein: CASSSYRGRGDYGYTF
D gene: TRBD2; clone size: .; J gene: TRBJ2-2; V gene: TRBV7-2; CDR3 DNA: TGTGCCAGCAGCTCGGGGAGCAGCGGGGTGAACACCGGGGAGCTGTTTTTT; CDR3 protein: CASSSGSSGVNTGELFF